This T cell receptor (beta chain) is drawn from a study of human T cells and chemical hapten exposure (dated by TCRdb to the early 2020s). Turning to the overall study: The libraries were sequenced as a pool, and the TCR yield per sample differed mostly because of small variations in library volumes within the pool. Peripheral blood TCR repertoire changes were tracked in vivo in alopecia patients during primary and secondary sensitization to the hapten diphenylcyclopropenone (DPC). For every blood RNA sample, sequencing covered both the TCR alpha and TCR beta chains. The investigation overall reported the following: After repeated subsampling, changes were observed in the strength of the expansion versus patch-test correlation and in the threshold at which the correlation became significant. DPC sensitization did not change the number of TCRs with a frequency above 1 in 1000, and there was no evidence of changes in global repertoire structure.

Taken with the paper, the label for time point translates to: healthy volunteer bleed at 2 weeks. Total RNA was extracted from unfractionated whole blood that had been collected in Tempus Blood RNA tubes. A handful of healthy volunteers acted as controls for TCR sequencing and had blood drawn at day 0, 2 weeks and 6 weeks. This clonotype was found a few times. No antigen is known for it. One base away there is no much larger clone; base qualities are not given. The library was produced with RACE. The sample was run on a NextSeq 500. During library preparation, unique molecular identifiers were attached to individual cDNA molecules so that TCRs could be counted in a quantitative, reproducible way. On the study's bioinformatics: Samples had a median of around 92,000 TCRs, with a range from 23,224 to 690,600. The Decombinator software suite was used to annotate the V, J and CDR3 of the TCR reads. For PS versus PT1 abundance plots, all samples were subsampled to the same number of TCRs (28,000). TCRs were defined as expanded if absent before sensitization and observed at least eight times at the 2-week time point. TCRdb passed the public sequencing reads through fastp at Q25 and MiXCR, retaining productive beta sequences. For every CDR3 protein sequence, its rows merge into one entry that carries the most common genes and DNA. These V and J calls originate from TCRdb's pipeline instead of the authors' own analysis. This sample holds more than 70,000 distinct CDR3 sequences; over 8% were observed only once. The ten largest clonotypes hold around 2.8% of the sample.

V is clipped by 2 bases and J by 10 bases, and the sequence between their germline boundaries is 14 bases long. The CDR3 has 13 amino acids, counting the end cysteine and phenylalanine. Of all the DNA, just the CDR3 is kept, 39 bases in frame from base 1. The sequence joins TRBV12-3 or TRBV12-4 to TRBJ1-1; a tentative D call is TRBD1 (5 bases match). The clonotype was recovered from a female donor in good health. Some clones in this sample may be carry-over from other donors' samples. Sample: whole blood. CDR3 loop: CASSLFVGAGAFF. The nucleotides read TGTGCCAGCAGTTTATTTGTTGGGGCCGGAGCTTTCTTT.